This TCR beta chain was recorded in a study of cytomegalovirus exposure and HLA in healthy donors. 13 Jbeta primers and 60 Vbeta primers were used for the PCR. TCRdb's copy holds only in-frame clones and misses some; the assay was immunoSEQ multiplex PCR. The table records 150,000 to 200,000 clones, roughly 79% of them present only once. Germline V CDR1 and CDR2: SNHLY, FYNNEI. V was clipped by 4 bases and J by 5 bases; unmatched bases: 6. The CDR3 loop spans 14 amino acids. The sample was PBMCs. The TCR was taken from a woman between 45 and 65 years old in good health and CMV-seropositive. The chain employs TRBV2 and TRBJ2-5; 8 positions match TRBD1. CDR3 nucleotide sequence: TGTGCCAGCAGTGGGGCAGGGGGCGTGGAGACCCAGTACTTC. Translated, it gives CASSGAGGVETQYF.